The 4 T cell receptor beta chains in this list originate from one sample, sequenced in a study of cytomegalovirus exposure and HLA in healthy donors. PCR involved 60 Vbeta and 13 Jbeta primers. Only in-frame clones appear in the TCRdb table, and some are missing; sequencing was by immunoSEQ multiplex PCR. The sample includes about 190,000 clones, over 70% seen only once; the top ten take roughly 1.6%. Sequenced material: PBMCs. The receptors come from a woman under 30 in good health and CMV-seronegative.

This clone has only one observation. Other DNA sequences in the sample encode the same CDR3. The CDR3 nucleotides are TGTGCCAGCAGTGAGGGGCCCATCTCTGGAAACACCATATATTTT. Translated: CASSEGPISGNTIYF. The chain employs TRBV25-1 and TRBJ1-3; perhaps TRBD1 as D (5 bases). The germline CDR1 and CDR2 sequences are MGHDK and SYGVNS. This CDR3 spans 15 amino acids. The V end lost 3 bases, the J end lost 0 bases, and 9 bases lay between the germline ends.

This clone has more than one count but fewer than ten. The V gene is TRBV19, the J gene TRBJ2-2; 9 bases fit TRBD1. Germline-derived CDR1 and CDR2 are LNHDA and SQIVND (reference sequence). The V segment lost 3 bases and the J segment 4 bases; nucleotides outside the gene matches: 3. The CDR3 covers 15 residues. This CDR3 reads CASSMGTGSTGELFF. The CDR3 nucleotides are TGTGCCAGTAGTATGGGGACAGGGTCCACCGGGGAGCTGTTTTTT.

V and J are TRBV28 and TRBJ2-2, with 10 bases lining up with TRBD1. J was trimmed by 5 bases and V by 2 bases; bases with no gene match: 5. Germline CDR1 and CDR2: MDHEN and SYDVKM. The CDR3 consists of 16 residues. The CDR3 DNA reads as TGTGCCAGCAGTTTAGCGGGACAGGGGATGACCGGGGAGCTGTTTTTT. This codes for CASSLAGQGMTGELFF.

The gene calls are TRBV28 and TRBJ1-2; perhaps TRBD1 as D (6 bases). Between the trimmed V and J ends, which lost 8 bases and 6 bases, there was a span of 13 bases. From germline, CDR1 is MDHEN and CDR2 SYDVKM. The CDR3 is 12 amino acids. The CDR3 region is CASQGPRDGYTF. DNA of the CDR3: TGTGCCAGCCAGGGGCCTAGGGATGGCTACACCTTC.